A single sample is the source of the 7 T cell receptor beta chains below, sequenced in a study of blood T cells in healthy people across ages. Together with a sample-barcoded 5' primer, a J-beta primer mix was included in a second PCR lasting roughly 6 to 12 cycles. MiXCR, applied by TCRdb to the 5' RACE reads, yields one record per CDR3 protein. The top ten clones hold more than 20% of a sample with fewer than 2 million distinct CDR3 sequences, roughly two fifths of them seen once. The sequenced sample consisted of blood. These receptors all come from a human donor in good health.

In its sample, this clonotype was seen a few times. The chain has TRBV9 and TRBJ1-2; D unresolved. This CDR3 has 16 residues. Trimming pared 0 bases from V and 1 base from J, leaving 13 bases between. Germline CDR1 SGDLS, CDR2 YYNGEE. CDR3 nucleotides: TGTGCCAGCAGCGTAGAGGATCGACTATATAACTATGGCTACACCTTC. As protein: CASSVEDRLYNYGYTF.

This clonotype was picked up a small number of times. The chain is built from TRBV7-3 and TRBJ2-7; TRBD1 aligns across 9 bases. V dropped 5 bases and J dropped 5; count of bases not matched to a gene: 10. Germline loops: CDR1 SGHTA, CDR2 FQGTGA. This CDR3 contains 15 residues. CDR3 in DNA: TGTGCCAGCAGCCCCACCGGGACAGGGTATAACGAGCAGTACTTC. Amino acids: CASSPTGTGYNEQYF.

A few counts support this clonotype. One end of the junction fails to match germline, which may point to a read error. This rearrangement joins TRBV27 to TRBJ2-7; unclear D gene. CDR1 and CDR2 (germline): MNHEY, SMNVEV (reference sequence). CDR3 length equals 16 residues. CDR3 sequence reads: CASSLDPVGNFYGQYF. CDR3 sequence (DNA): TGTGCCAGCAGTTTAGATCCAGTAGGGAATTTCTACGGGCAGTACTTC.

Note on this clonotype: A read error may explain this, as a much larger clone is one base away. The chain employs TRBV7-2 and TRBJ1-2, with TRBD1 as a possible D gene (5 bases). Germline CDR1 reads SGHTA; CDR2 reads FQGNSA. This CDR3 has 14 amino acids. This chain's CDR3 is CVSSLSSREDGYTF. The CDR3 region has the DNA TGTGTCAGCAGCTTATCTTCCAGGGAGGATGGCTACACCTTC.

The chain uses TRBV7-2 and TRBJ1-2, with 10 bases aligning to TRBD1. V lost 6 bases to trimming and J lost 6 bases; unmatched junction nucleotides: 10. Germline V lookup: CDR1 SGHTA, CDR2 FQGNSA. The CDR3 extends over 15 amino acids. In DNA, the CDR3 is TGTGCCAGCAGTTTTACCGGGACAGGGGAAGATGGCTACACCTTC. It encodes CASSFTGTGEDGYTF. The full variable domain, completed using reference TRBV7-2 and TRBJ1-2, is GAGVSQSPSNKVTEKGKDVELRCDPISGHTALYWYRQSLGQGLEFLIYFQGNSAPDKSGLPSDRFSAERTGGSVSTLTIQRTQQEDSAVYLCASSFTGTGEDGYTFGSGTRLTVV.

The chain combines TRBV4-2 with TRBJ2-3; TRBD2 agrees at 12 bases. Germline V lookup: CDR1 LGHNA, CDR2 YNFKEQ. The CDR3 has 17 amino acids. V was clipped by 0 bases and J by 10 bases; unmatched bases: 11. CDR3 residues: CASSQDLTSGGQRAQYF. In DNA form, the CDR3 reads TGTGCCAGCAGCCAAGATCTGACTAGCGGGGGACAGAGGGCGCAGTATTTT.

This clonotype turned up a few times. This chain joins TRBV29-1 and TRBJ2-1; 8 bases are shared with TRBD1. Germline-derived CDR1 and CDR2 are SQVTM and ANQGSEA. The junction had 4 bases not matched to a gene; V was cut back by 6 bases and J by 9 bases. The CDR3 has 11 amino acids. As DNA, the CDR3 is TGCAGCGTGGACAGGGAAAGTGAGCAGTTCTTC. Protein: CSVDRESEQFF.